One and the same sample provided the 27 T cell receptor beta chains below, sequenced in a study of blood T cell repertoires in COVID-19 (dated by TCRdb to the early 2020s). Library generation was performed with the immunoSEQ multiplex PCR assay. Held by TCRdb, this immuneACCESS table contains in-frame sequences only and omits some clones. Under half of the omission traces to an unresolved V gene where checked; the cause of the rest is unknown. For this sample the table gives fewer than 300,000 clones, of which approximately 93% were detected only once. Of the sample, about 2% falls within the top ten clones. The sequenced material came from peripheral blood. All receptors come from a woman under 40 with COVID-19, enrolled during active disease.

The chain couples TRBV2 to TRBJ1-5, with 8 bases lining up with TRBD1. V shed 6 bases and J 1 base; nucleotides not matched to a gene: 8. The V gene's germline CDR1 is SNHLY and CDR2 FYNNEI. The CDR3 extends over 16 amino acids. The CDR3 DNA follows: TGTGCCAGCAGGGGCCAGGGGGCTTGGAGCAATCAGCCCCAGCATTTT. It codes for CASRGQGAWSNQPQHF.

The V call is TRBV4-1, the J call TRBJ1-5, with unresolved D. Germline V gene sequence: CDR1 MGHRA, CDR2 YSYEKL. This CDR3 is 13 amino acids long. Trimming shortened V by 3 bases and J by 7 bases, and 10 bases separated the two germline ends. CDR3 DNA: TGCGCCAGCAGCCAGGCGCCGGGACAGCCCCAGCATTTT. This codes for CASSQAPGQPQHF.

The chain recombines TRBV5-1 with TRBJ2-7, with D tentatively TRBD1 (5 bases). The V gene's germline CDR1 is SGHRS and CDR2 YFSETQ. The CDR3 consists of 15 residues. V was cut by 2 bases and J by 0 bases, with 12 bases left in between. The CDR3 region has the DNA TGCGCCAGCAGCTTTAGGACCGACAGCTCCTACGAGCAGTACTTC. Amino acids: CASSFRTDSSYEQYF. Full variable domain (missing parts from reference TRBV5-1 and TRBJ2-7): KAGVTQTPRYLIKTRGQQVTLSCSPISGHRSVSWYQQTPGQGLQFLFEYFSETQRNKGNFPGRFSGRQFSNSRSEMNVSTLELGDSALYLCASSFRTDSSYEQYFGPGTRLTVT.

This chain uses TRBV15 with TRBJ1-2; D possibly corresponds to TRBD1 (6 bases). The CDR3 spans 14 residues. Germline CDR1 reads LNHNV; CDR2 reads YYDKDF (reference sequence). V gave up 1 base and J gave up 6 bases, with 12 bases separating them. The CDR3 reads CATSRGAGVDGYTF. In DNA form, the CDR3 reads TGTGCCACCAGCAGAGGGGCAGGGGTGGATGGCTACACCTTC.

CDR3 protein: CASGNSNEQYF. In DNA, the CDR3 is TGCGCCAGCGGTAACAGCAACGAGCAGTACTTC. This chain uses TRBV10-2 with TRBJ2-7; no clear D gene. Deletions cut 8 bases from V and 5 bases from J, with 10 bases between. Germline V gene sequence: CDR1 WSHSY, CDR2 SAAADI. The CDR3 runs to 11 residues.

The CDR3: CASSLSRGSAEAFF. CDR3 coding DNA: TGTGCCAGCAGTTTATCCAGGGGGAGCGCTGAAGCTTTCTTT. The rearrangement uses TRBV27 and TRBJ1-1, with 7 nucleotides matching TRBD1. CDR1 is MNHEY and CDR2 is SMNVEV in the germline V gene (reference sequence). With 0 bases clipped from V and 6 bases from J, the junction kept 4 bases outside the gene matches. This CDR3 contains 14 residues.

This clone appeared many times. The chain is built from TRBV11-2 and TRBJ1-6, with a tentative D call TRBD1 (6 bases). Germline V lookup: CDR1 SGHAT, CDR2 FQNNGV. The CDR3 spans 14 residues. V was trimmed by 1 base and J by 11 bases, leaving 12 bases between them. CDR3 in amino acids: CASSLAGDAAPLHF. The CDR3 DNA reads TGTGCCAGCAGCTTAGCAGGGGACGCGGCACCCCTCCACTTT.

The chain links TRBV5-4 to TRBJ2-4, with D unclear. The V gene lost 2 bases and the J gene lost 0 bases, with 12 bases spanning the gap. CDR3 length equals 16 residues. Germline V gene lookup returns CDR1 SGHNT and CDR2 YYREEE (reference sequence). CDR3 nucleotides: TGTGCCAGCAGCTTCGGCGGATCGTTAGCCAAAAACATTCAGTACTTC. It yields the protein CASSFGGSLAKNIQYF.

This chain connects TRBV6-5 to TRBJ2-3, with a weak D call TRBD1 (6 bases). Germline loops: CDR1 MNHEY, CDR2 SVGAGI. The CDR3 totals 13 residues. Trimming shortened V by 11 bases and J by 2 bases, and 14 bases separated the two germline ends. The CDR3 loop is CAAGDHYTDTQYF. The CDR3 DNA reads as TGTGCCGCAGGGGATCACTACACAGATACGCAGTATTTT.

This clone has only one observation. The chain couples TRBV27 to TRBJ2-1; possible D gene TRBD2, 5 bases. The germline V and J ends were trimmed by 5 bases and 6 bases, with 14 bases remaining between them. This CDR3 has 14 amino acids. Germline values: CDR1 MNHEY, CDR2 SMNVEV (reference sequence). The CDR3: CASSPGMGSNEQFF. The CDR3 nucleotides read TGTGCCAGCAGTCCCGGGATGGGGAGCAATGAGCAGTTCTTC.

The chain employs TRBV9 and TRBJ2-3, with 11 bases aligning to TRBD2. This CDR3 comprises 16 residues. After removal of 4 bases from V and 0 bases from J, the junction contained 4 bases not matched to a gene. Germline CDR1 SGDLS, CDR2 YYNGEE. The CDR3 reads CASSPRTSGSTDTQYF. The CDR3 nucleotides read TGTGCCAGCAGCCCAAGGACTAGCGGGAGCACAGATACGCAGTATTTT.

The CDR3 spells CASNSGRARDTQYF. CDR3 bases: TGTGCCAGTAACAGCGGGAGGGCCCGGGATACGCAGTATTTT. V usage is TRBV6-5 and J usage is TRBJ2-3; 10 bases align to TRBD2. V shed 9 bases and J 6 bases; nucleotides not matched to a gene: 9. The germline V gene encodes CDR1 MNHEY and CDR2 SVGAGI. This CDR3 contains 14 residues.

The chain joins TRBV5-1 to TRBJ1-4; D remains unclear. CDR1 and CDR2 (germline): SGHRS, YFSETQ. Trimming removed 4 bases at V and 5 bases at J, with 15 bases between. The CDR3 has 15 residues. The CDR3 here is CASSPGAGENEKLFF. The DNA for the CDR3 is TGCGCCAGCAGCCCGGGCGCGGGTGAAAATGAAAAACTGTTTTTT.

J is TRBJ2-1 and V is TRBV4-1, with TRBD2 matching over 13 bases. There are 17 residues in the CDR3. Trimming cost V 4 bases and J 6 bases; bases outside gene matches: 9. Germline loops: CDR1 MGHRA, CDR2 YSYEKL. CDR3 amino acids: CASSRISGTSGVNEQFF. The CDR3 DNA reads TGCGCCAGCAGCCGGATTTCCGGGACTAGCGGGGTCAATGAGCAGTTCTTC.

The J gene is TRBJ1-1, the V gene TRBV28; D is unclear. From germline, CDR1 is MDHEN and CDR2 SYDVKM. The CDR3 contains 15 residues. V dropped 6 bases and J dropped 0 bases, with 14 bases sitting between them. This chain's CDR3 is CASSSTAAMNTEAFF. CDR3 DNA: TGTGCCAGCAGCTCCACGGCAGCGATGAACACTGAAGCTTTCTTT.

In nucleotides, the CDR3 is TGTGCCAGTAGTATCTTCTTACACGCACCCCAAGAGACCCAGTACTTC. Translated, it gives CASSIFLHAPQETQYF. The chain recombines TRBV19 with TRBJ2-5, with D uncertain. Germline V gene sequence: CDR1 LNHDA, CDR2 SQIVND (reference sequence). Trimming shortened V by 3 bases and J by 1 base, and 15 bases separated the two germline ends. This CDR3 contains 16 residues.

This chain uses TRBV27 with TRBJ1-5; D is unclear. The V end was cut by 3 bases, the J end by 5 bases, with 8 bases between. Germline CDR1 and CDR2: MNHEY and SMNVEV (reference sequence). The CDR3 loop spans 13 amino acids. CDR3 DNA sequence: TGTGCCAGCAGTTTGGCCAGTCATCAGCCCCAGCATTTT. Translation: CASSLASHQPQHF.

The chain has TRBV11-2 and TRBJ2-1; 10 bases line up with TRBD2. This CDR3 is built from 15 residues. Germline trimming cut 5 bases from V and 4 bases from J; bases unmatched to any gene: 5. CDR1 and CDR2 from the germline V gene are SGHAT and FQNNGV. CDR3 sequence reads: CASSPRLAGYNEQFF. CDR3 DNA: TGTGCCAGCAGCCCTAGACTAGCGGGTTACAATGAGCAGTTCTTC.

CDR3 sequence (DNA): TGTGCCAGCAGTTACTCGGGGGGTGCGTCCTACGAGCAGTACTTC. It translates to CASSYSGGASYEQYF. The chain uses TRBV6-6 and TRBJ2-7; D perhaps matches TRBD2 (6 bases). V gave up 0 bases and J gave up 1 base, with 10 bases separating them. The CDR3 totals 15 residues. Germline CDR1 and CDR2: MNHNY and SVGAGI (reference sequence).

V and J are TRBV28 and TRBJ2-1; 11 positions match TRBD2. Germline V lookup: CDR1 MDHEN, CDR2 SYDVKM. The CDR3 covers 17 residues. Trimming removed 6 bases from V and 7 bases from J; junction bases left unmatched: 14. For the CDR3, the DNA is TGTGCCAGCAGCCCTACCCTCCTAGCGGGAGGTGGTAATGAGCAGTTCTTC. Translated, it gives CASSPTLLAGGGNEQFF.

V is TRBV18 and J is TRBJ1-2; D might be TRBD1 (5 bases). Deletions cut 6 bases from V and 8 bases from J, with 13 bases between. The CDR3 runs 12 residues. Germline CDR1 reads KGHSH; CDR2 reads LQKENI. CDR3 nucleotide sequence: TGTGCCAGCTCTCCGCAGGGTGAAGGCTACACCTTC. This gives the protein CASSPQGEGYTF.

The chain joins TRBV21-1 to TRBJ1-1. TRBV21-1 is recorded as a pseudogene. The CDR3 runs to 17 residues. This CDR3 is CASSKATLWSSRFEAFF. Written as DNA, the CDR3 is TGTGCCAGCAGCAAAGCTACGTTATGGTCCTCACGGTTTGAAGCTTTCTTT.

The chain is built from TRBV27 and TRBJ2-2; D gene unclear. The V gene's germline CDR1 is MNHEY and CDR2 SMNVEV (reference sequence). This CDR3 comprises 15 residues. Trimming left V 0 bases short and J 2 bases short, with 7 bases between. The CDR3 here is CASSLSGLNTGELFF. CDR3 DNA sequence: TGTGCCAGCAGTTTATCGGGCCTTAACACCGGGGAGCTGTTTTTT.

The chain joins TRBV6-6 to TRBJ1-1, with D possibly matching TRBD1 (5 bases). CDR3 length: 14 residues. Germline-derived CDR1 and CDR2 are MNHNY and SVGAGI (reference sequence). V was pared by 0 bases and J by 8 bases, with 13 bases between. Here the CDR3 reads CASSYSDTYHEAFF. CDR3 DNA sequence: TGTGCCAGCAGTTACTCGGACACTTACCACGAAGCTTTCTTT.

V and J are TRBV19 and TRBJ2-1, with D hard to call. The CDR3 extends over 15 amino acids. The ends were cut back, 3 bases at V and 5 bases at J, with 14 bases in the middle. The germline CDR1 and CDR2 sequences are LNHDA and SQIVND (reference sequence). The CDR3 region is CASSIRVWSHNEQFF. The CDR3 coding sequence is TGTGCCAGTAGTATTCGGGTCTGGTCTCACAATGAGCAGTTCTTC.

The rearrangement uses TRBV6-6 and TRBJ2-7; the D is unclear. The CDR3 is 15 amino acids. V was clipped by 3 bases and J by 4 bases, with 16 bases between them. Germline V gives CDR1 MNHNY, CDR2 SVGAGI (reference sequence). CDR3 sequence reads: CASSYYSPLRYEQYF. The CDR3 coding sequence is TGTGCCAGCAGTTATTACAGCCCCCTCAGGTACGAGCAGTACTTC.

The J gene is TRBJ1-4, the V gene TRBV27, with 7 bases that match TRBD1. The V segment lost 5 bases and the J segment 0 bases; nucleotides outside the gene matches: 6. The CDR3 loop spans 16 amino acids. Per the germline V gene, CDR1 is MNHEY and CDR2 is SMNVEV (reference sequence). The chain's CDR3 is CASSPRGTATNEKLFF. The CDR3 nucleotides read TGTGCCAGCAGTCCCCGCGGGACAGCAACTAATGAAAAACTGTTTTTT.